Listed here are 9 T cell receptor beta chains from one sample, sequenced in a study of CD8+CD57+ T cells in acquired aplastic anemia. For CDR3 and TCR beta VDJ profiling, genomic DNA was the template used. TCRdb re-analysed the reads in MiXCR, keeping a single row per CDR3 protein. The sample lists about 190,000 distinct CDR3 sequences; roughly half were seen once. The specimen was sorted CD4+, CD8+, or CD8+CD57+ T cells (not recorded which) from PBMCs. These receptors came from a human donor in good health, serving as a control.

This chain links TRBV25-1 with TRBJ2-1; D uncertain. CDR1 is MGHDK and CDR2 is SYGVNS in the germline V gene. Trimming left V 6 bases short and J 5 bases short, with 20 bases between. The CDR3 totals 16 residues. CDR3 bases: TGTGCCAGCAGCTCCTTCGAGCGAGCCCCGGACAATGAGCAGTTCTTC. Amino acid sequence: CASSSFERAPDNEQFF. The complete variable domain, with remaining parts taken from reference TRBV25-1 and TRBJ2-1, reads EADIYQTPRYLVIGTGKKITLECSQTMGHDKMYWYQQDPGMELHLIHYSYGVNSTEKGDLSSESTVSRIRTEHFPLTLESARPSHTSQYLCASSSFERAPDNEQFFGPGTRLTVL.

This clonotype has at least ten counts. This rearrangement joins TRBV12-3 or TRBV12-4 to TRBJ1-5; 9 nucleotides line up with TRBD1. The junction had 5 bases not matched to a gene; V was cut back by 7 bases and J by 7 bases. The CDR3 runs 13 residues. This CDR3 is CASTTGGWQPQHF. CDR3 in DNA: TGTGCCAGCACCACAGGGGGCTGGCAGCCCCAGCATTTT.

V and J are TRBV5-1 and TRBJ2-7; 9 bases map to TRBD2. The CDR3 length is 15 residues. CDR1 SGHRS and CDR2 YFSETQ come from the germline V gene. Trimming took 2 bases from V and 9 from J; bases not matched to a gene: 12. CDR3 residues: CASSLGLAGPGGQYF. The CDR3 DNA is TGCGCCAGCAGCTTAGGCCTAGCGGGGCCGGGCGGGCAGTACTTC.

This clonotype has more than one count but fewer than ten. This rearrangement joins TRBV30 to TRBJ2-3; 8 nucleotides match TRBD1. Germline V gene sequence: CDR1 GTSNPN, CDR2 SVGIG (reference sequence). This CDR3 has 13 amino acids. V was pared by 3 bases and J by 3 bases, with 2 bases of the junction left unmatched. The CDR3 loop reads CAWRDRVTDTQYF. In DNA form, the CDR3 reads TGTGCCTGGAGGGACAGGGTAACAGATACGCAGTATTTT.

Many counts were recorded for this clonotype. The rearrangement uses TRBV9 and TRBJ2-1, with TRBD2 matching over 8 bases. CDR3 size: 15 residues. V lost 3 bases to trimming and J lost 2 bases; unmatched junction nucleotides: 4. Looked up from germline, CDR1 is SGDLS and CDR2 is YYNGEE. CDR3 amino acids: CASSALAGTYNEQFF. CDR3 nucleotides: TGTGCCAGCAGCGCCCTAGCGGGCACCTACAATGAGCAGTTCTTC. Full variable domain (rest looked up from reference TRBV9 and TRBJ2-1): DSGVTQTPKHLITATGQRVTLRCSPRSGDLSVYWYQQSLDQGLQFLIQYYNGEERAKGNILERFSAQQFPDLHSELNLSSLELGDSALYFCASSALAGTYNEQFFGPGTRLTVL.

This clonotype appeared many times. The V call is TRBV7-8, the J call TRBJ2-3; D call uncertain. The CDR3 runs 14 residues. Germline values: CDR1 SGHVS, CDR2 FQNEAQ. Between the trimmed V and J ends, which lost 5 bases and 4 bases, there was a span of 13 bases. CDR3 coding DNA: TGTGCCAGCAGCCGTCCAGTCAGATCAGATACGCAGTATTTT. Amino acids: CASSRPVRSDTQYF.

In its sample, this clonotype was seen many times. V usage is TRBV7-9 and J usage is TRBJ1-5; 7 nucleotides line up with TRBD1. CDR1 and CDR2 from the germline V gene are SEHNR and FQNEAQ (reference sequence). The junction had 8 bases not matched to a gene; V was cut back by 5 bases and J by 4 bases. This CDR3 contains 15 residues. This CDR3 reads CASSKDRVPNQPQHF. The CDR3 DNA reads as TGTGCCAGCAGCAAAGACAGGGTCCCTAATCAGCCCCAGCATTTT. Combining the CDR3 with reference TRBV7-9 and TRBJ1-5 gives the whole variable domain DTGVSQNPRHKITKRGQNVTFRCDPISEHNRLYWYRQTLGQGPEFLTYFQNEAQLEKSRLLSDRFSAERPKGSFSTLEIQRTEQGDSAMYLCASSKDRVPNQPQHFGDGTRLSIL.

J is TRBJ1-2 and V is TRBV11-2, with no clear D. Trimming shortened V by 4 bases and J by 0 bases, and 9 bases separated the two germline ends. The CDR3 is 14 amino acids. Germline CDR1 and CDR2: SGHAT and FQNNGV. The CDR3 region has the DNA TGTGCCAGCAGCTCACGACAAGCTAACTATGGCTACACCTTC. This translates into CASSSRQANYGYTF. The entire variable domain, with the rest obtained from reference TRBV11-2 and TRBJ1-2, is as follows: EAGVAQSPRYKIIEKRQSVAFWCNPISGHATLYWYQQILGQGPKLLIQFQNNGVVDDSQLPKDRFSAERLKGVDSTLKIQPAKLEDSAVYLCASSSRQANYGYTFGSGTRLTVV.

The chain employs TRBV10-2 and TRBJ2-7; possibly TRBD2 for D (6 bases). Germline values: CDR1 WSHSY, CDR2 SAAADI. The CDR3 extends over 15 amino acids. Between the trimmed V and J ends, which lost 7 bases and 4 bases, there was a span of 20 bases. The CDR3 region is CASNAGTRGLYEQYF. CDR3 DNA: TGCGCCAGCAACGCCGGGACGCGGGGACTTTACGAGCAGTACTTC.